Given below is one T cell receptor (beta chain) in context. The antigen is unknown. The data originate from a study of blood T cells in healthy people across ages. The germline CDR1 and CDR2 sequences are DFQATT and SNEGSKA (reference sequence). This CDR3 has 15 residues. The J segment lost 2 bases and the V segment lost 3 bases, leaving 6 bases of the junction unmatched. PCR was performed a second time for 7 to 11 cycles using a sample-barcoded 5' primer and a J-beta primer mix. TCRdb re-derived calls from the 5' RACE reads in MiXCR, one entry per CDR3 protein. The sample records approximately 2,000,000 distinct CDR3 sequences, roughly two fifths being singletons. The sample, approximately 10 milliliters of peripheral blood, was drawn from each donor. General study findings and limits: A strong correlation was found between TCR beta diversity and the percentage of naive T cells. Long-lived donors exceeded aged donors in naive CD4+ cells and diversity.

Sequenced material: blood. The chain joins TRBV20-1 to TRBJ2-3, with 9 nucleotides matching TRBD1. The sequence derives from a human donor in good health. CDR3 nucleotide sequence: TGCAGTGCTAGCCCGGACAGGGGAATCACAGATACGCAGTATTTT. It codes for CSASPDRGITDTQYF.